A selection of T cell receptor beta chains follows, all from one sample in a study of sequential checkpoint blockade in melanoma. Sequenced by immunoSEQ multiplex PCR; TCRdb stores in-frame clones only, minus some. There are some 19,000 clones in the sample; about 70% occur only once, and about 37% lies in the top ten. The material sequenced was CD8+ T cells sorted from blood (inferred from file names), taken from a patient given nivolumab and ipilimumab in sequence. Receptor source: a human donor with melanoma. Each CDR3 is given with its conserved first and last residue. D genes are given only for firm matches. The listing skips clone size in some rows; elsewhere it reads once, few, many or a size class.

>TRBJ2-1|-|TRBV29-1|-
CSVARVGNNEQFF
TGCAGCGTTGCAAGGGTCGGGAACAATGAGCAGTTCTTC
>TRBJ2-7|TRBD1|TRBV2|-
CASRDHTGQSFYEQYF
TGTGCCAGCAGAGACCATACGGGACAGTCCTTCTACGAGCAGTACTTC
>TRBJ1-1|-|TRBV27|-
CASSLGGSTEAFF
TGTGCCAGCAGTTTAGGGGGGAGCACTGAAGCTTTCTTT
>TRBJ1-2|-|TRBV2|few
CASSEIGEPGVYGYTF
TGTGCCAGCAGTGAAATTGGGGAGCCGGGGGTTTATGGCTACACCTTC
>TRBJ2-1|TRBD1|TRBV6-5|-
CASSYGQGVYNEQFF
TGTGCCAGCAGTTACGGGCAGGGGGTCTACAATGAGCAGTTCTTC
>TRBJ2-1|-|TRBV29-1|-
CSVGPSGPYNEQFF
TGCAGCGTTGGGCCCAGCGGGCCCTACAATGAGCAGTTCTTC
>TRBJ2-1|TRBD1|TRBV7-6|-
CASSFGTGNEQFF
TGTGCCAGCAGCTTCGGGACAGGGAATGAGCAGTTCTTC
>TRBJ2-3|-|TRBV5-5|-
CASWPRETSTDTQYF
TGTGCCAGCTGGCCCCGGGAAACTAGCACAGATACGCAGTATTTT
>TRBJ2-1|TRBD2|TRBV5-6|-
CASSLGTSGSWGEQFF
TGTGCCAGCAGCTTGGGAACTAGCGGGAGTTGGGGTGAGCAGTTCTTC
>TRBJ1-1|-|TRBV6-4|-
CASSADSDMNTEAFF
TGTGCCAGCAGTGCCGACAGTGACATGAACACTGAAGCTTTCTTT
>TRBJ1-4|-|TRBV11-2|-
CASPSGAGFGKLFF
TGCGCCAGCCCTAGCGGGGCAGGGTTTGGAAAACTGTTTTTT
>TRBJ2-1|TRBD2|TRBV7-7|few
CASSPSLAEAYNEQFF
TGTGCCAGCAGCCCGTCCCTAGCGGAAGCCTACAATGAGCAGTTCTTC
>TRBJ1-5|TRBD1|TRBV4-1|-
CASSASPGQVSYQPQHF
TGCGCCAGCAGCGCTTCACCGGGACAGGTCTCCTATCAGCCCCAGCATTTT
>TRBJ1-1|-|TRBV4-1|-
CASSRGQNTEAFF
TGCGCCAGCAGCCGCGGCCAGAACACTGAAGCTTTCTTT
>TRBJ2-1|-|TRBV27|-
CASSLASPSYNEQFF
TGTGCCAGCAGTTTAGCGAGCCCCTCCTACAATGAGCAGTTCTTC
>TRBJ1-1|-|TRBV11-2|-
CASSLVGRGDTEAFF
TGTGCCAGCAGCTTAGTGGGGAGAGGTGACACTGAAGCTTTCTTT
>TRBJ2-2|-|TRBV6-1|-
CASMANTGGLFF
TGTGCCAGCATGGCGAACACCGGGGGGCTGTTTTTT
>TRBJ2-5|TRBD2|TRBV4-2|-
CASSQESGTNQETQYF
TGTGCCAGCAGCCAAGAATCGGGGACTAACCAAGAGACCCAGTACTTC
>TRBJ1-6|-|TRBV27|-
CASKWSSYNSPLHF
TGTGCCAGCAAGTGGAGCTCCTATAATTCACCCCTCCACTTT
>TRBJ2-7|-|TRBV7-8|-
CASSSDRMGYEQYF
TGTGCCAGCAGCTCCGACAGGATGGGGTACGAGCAGTACTTC
>TRBJ2-6|-|TRBV5-1|-
CATRVEDGANVLTF
TGCGCCACCCGGGTGGAGGATGGGGCCAACGTCCTGACTTTC
>TRBJ2-6|-|TRBV10-1|-
CASSESSDSGANVLTF
TGCGCCAGCAGTGAGTCGAGTGACTCTGGGGCCAACGTCCTGACTTTC